This T cell receptor beta chain was identified in a study of naive and memory T cell subsets. Losses at the gene ends were 2 bases for V and 5 bases for J; bases not matched to a gene: 7. The CDR3 length is 16 residues. Germline V gene sequence: CDR1 MNHEY, CDR2 SMNVEV (reference sequence). After CD4 positive bead selection, the CD4-negative fraction gave CD8 T cells. The beta constant-region primer was an equimolar mix of two oligonucleotides covering TRBC1 and TRBC2. Four rounds of PCR amplified the ligated cDNA using nested alpha and beta constant-region primers plus SP2. Each CDR3 protein is one row after TCRdb ran MiXCR on the UMI-ligation and nested PCR reads. The sample lists approximately 140,000 distinct CDR3 sequences, approximately 20% occurring once. Study-level results: Findings for naive and memory subsets could not be checked against ground truth. A few larger clonotypes appeared in naive repertoires, especially CD8, possibly memory cells re-expressing CD45RA. Over 85% of naive TCR sequences appeared only once, unlike memory subsets.

Only a few counts were recorded for this clonotype. Its matching antigen is unknown. The V call is TRBV27, the J call TRBJ2-5, with 11 nucleotides matching TRBD1. Source material: naive CD8+ T cells from blood. The TCR sequence derives from a human donor in good health. In nucleotides, the CDR3 is TGTGCCAGCAGTTTAGGACAGGGGGCAGGGTGGGAGACCCAGTACTTC. Translated: CASSLGQGAGWETQYF.